The T cell receptor (beta chain) described here comes from a study of blood T cell repertoires in COVID-19. Authors' methods: Amplification of reference gene primers provided the estimated nucleated cell counts. TCRdb keeps only in-frame clones here, not all; method: immunoSEQ multiplex PCR. V and J calls and clone size follow that table, whereas D and trimming were derived from the DNA. Altogether around 200,000 clones are present, around 85% being singletons, with the ten largest covering 11%. The CDR3 is made up of 13 amino acids. Germline V gene lookup returns CDR1 MGHRA and CDR2 YSYEKL. Unmatched junction bases numbered 4, after V lost 4 bases and J lost 8 bases.

The clonotype originates from a human donor with active or convalescent COVID-19. The donor label of this sample is uncertain. V is TRBV4-1 and J is TRBJ2-1; 8 positions agree with TRBD1. The sequenced sample consisted of peripheral blood. The CDR3 DNA follows: TGCGCCAGCAGCCGGACAGGGAACCATGAGCAGTTCTTC. It translates to CASSRTGNHEQFF.